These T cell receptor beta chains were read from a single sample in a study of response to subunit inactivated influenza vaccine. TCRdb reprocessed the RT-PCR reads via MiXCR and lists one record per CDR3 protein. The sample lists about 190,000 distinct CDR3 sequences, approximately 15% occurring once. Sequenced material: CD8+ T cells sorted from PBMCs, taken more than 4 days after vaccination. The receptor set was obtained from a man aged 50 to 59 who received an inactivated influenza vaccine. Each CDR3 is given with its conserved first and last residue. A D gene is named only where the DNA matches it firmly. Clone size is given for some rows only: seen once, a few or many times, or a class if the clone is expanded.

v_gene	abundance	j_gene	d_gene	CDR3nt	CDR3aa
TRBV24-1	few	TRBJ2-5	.	TGTGCCACCAGTGATTTAAGAGGGGAGACCCAGTACTTC	CATSDLRGETQYF
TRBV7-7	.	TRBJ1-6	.	TGTGCTAGCCGGCATCGACAGAATAATTCACCCCTCCACTTT	CASRHRQNNSPLHF
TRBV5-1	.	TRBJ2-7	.	TGCGCCAGCAGCTTTGGAGGGCAGTCCTACGAGCAGTACTTC	CASSFGGQSYEQYF
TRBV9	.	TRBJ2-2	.	TGTGCCAGCAGCGAGGAGCGACCAACCGGGGAGCTGTTTTTT	CASSEERPTGELFF
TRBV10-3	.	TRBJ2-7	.	TGTGCCATCAGTGATGACGACGGGACAAAGAGCTCCTACGAGCAGTACTTC	CAISDDDGTKSSYEQYF
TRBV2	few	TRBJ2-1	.	TGTGCCAGCAGTGAAGCTGGGTACAATGAGCAGTTCTTC	CASSEAGYNEQFF
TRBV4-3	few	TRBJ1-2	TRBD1	TGCGCCAGCAGCCAAGTAGCGGACAGGGAAATGGGCTACACCTTC	CASSQVADREMGYTF
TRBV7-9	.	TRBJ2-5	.	TGTGCCAGCAGCTTAGATCGGGACTGGTACTTC	CASSLDRDWYF
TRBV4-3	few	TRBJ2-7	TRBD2	TGCGCCAGCAGCCAAGATAAGTATATGGGAGGGTACGAGCAGTACTTC	CASSQDKYMGGYEQYF
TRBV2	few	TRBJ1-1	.	TGTGCCAGCAGTGAGGGACACCTCACTGAAGCTTTCTTT	CASSEGHLTEAFF
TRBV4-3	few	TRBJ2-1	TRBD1	TGCGCCAGCAGCCAAGACCAACAGGGGCGAGAGTCCAATGAGCAGTTCTTC	CASSQDQQGRESNEQFF
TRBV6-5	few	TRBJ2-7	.	TGTGCCAGCAGTTACGGTGCCTCAGAAGGCTACGAGCAGTACTTC	CASSYGASEGYEQYF
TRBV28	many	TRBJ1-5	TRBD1	TGTGCCAGCAGCAGATACAGGGGAAGCAATCAGCCCCAGCATTTT	CASSRYRGSNQPQHF
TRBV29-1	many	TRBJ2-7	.	TGCAGCGTTGATGACGGGAAGGGGTACGAGCAGTACTTC	CSVDDGKGYEQYF
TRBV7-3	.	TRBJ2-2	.	TGTGCCAGCAGCTTAACCAATCCGGGACATTCCACCGGGGAGCTGTTTTTT	CASSLTNPGHSTGELFF
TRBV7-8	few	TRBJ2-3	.	TGTGCCAGCAGCTTAGTATGGGAGTCGTCCGATACGCAGTATTTT	CASSLVWESSDTQYF
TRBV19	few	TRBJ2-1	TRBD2	TGTGCCAGTAGTATAGATCACAGCGGGGGGATCTACAATGAGCAGTTCTTC	CASSIDHSGGIYNEQFF
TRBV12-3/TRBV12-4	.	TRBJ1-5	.	TGTGCCAGCAGTTTAGCGGAGTATAGCAATCAGCCCCAGCATTTT	CASSLAEYSNQPQHF
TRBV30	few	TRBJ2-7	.	TGTGCCTGGAGTTCAAACTACGAGCAGTACTTC	CAWSSNYEQYF
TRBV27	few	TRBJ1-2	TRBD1	TGTGCCAGCAGTCCCAGGACAGGGAACATAATGGGTGGCTACACCTTC	CASSPRTGNIMGGYTF
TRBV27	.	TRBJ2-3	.	TGTGCCAGCAGTTCCGTTGCTTGGTGGGTTTCCTCTCGGGACACCGGCACAGATACGCAGTATTTT	CASSSVAWWVSSRDTGTDTQYF
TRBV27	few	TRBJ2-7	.	TGTGCCAGCAGTGACCTCAGGGGACCCTACGAGCAGTACTTC	CASSDLRGPYEQYF
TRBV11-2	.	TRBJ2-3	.	TGTGCCAGCAGCTTACGACCTTATGGGACGGCAATCACAGATACGCAGTATTTT	CASSLRPYGTAITDTQYF
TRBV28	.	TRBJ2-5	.	TGTGCCAGCAGTTTTCCCCCCACAGGGGAGGGAGAGACCCAGTACTTC	CASSFPPTGEGETQYF
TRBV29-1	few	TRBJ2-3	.	TGCAGCGTTGTTCTCGGAGGGGCGGGTACGCAGTATTTT	CSVVLGGAGTQYF
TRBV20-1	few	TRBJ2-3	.	TGCACCATGGAGGACAGACGTTTGACAGATACGCAGTATTTT	CTMEDRRLTDTQYF
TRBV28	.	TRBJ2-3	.	TGTGCCAGTGGCACTAGTCTAGCGCGTACAGATACGCAGTATTTT	CASGTSLARTDTQYF
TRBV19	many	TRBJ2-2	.	TGTGCCAGTAGTATCCAGGGCGCCACCGGGGAGCTGTTTTTT	CASSIQGATGELFF
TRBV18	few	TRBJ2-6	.	TGTGCCAGCTCACCGAGTACTGGGGCCAACGTCCTGACTTTC	CASSPSTGANVLTF
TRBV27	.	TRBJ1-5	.	TGTGCCAGCAGTTTATATCGGGGTGCTAATCAGCCCCAGCATTTT	CASSLYRGANQPQHF
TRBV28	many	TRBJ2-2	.	TGTGCCAGCAGTTTACCAGGGTTTCCCGGGGAGCTGTTTTTT	CASSLPGFPGELFF
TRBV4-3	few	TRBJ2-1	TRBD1	TGCGCCAGCAGCCCAGGGGGTGGAGTGGGTCATGAGCAGTTCTTC	CASSPGGGVGHEQFF
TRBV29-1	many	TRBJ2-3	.	TGCAGCGTTGATCCGGGAGGCACAGATACGCAGTATTTT	CSVDPGGTDTQYF